This T cell receptor (beta chain) was captured by sequencing in a study of CD8+ T cells in alopecia areata. About the research overall: The duration of tofacitinib was 6 to 18 months, with 6 months off drug afterward.

Alopecia areata patients had lesional scalp punch biopsies and peripheral blood taken from them. In the case of this clone: The antigen is undetermined.

Study-wide findings and caveats: Clonality was higher in lesional than normal scalp, especially in alopecia totalis/universalis. Mouse data revealed clearer TCR sharing than patient data did, a gap possibly tied to HLA.

V lost 4 bases to trimming and J lost 7 bases; unmatched junction nucleotides: 5. The CDR3 is made up of 14 amino acids. Germline V gives CDR1 SGHTA, CDR2 FQGNSA. Sequencing used cDNA as its template, made by extracting RNA and reverse transcribing it. Libraries were prepared by immunoSEQ multiplex PCR; TCRdb keeps only in-frame clonotypes and omits some of them. In the table there are 180,000 or so clones, roughly 60% of which are singletons. Sample: CD4+ T cells sorted from blood, taken at week 0. V usage is TRBV7-2 and J usage is TRBJ1-5, with TRBD1 identical over 9 bases. This TCR came from a human donor with alopecia areata. The CDR3 spells CASSYGQGNQPQHF. Written as DNA, the CDR3 is TGTGCCAGCAGCTACGGACAGGGGAACCAGCCCCAGCATTTT.